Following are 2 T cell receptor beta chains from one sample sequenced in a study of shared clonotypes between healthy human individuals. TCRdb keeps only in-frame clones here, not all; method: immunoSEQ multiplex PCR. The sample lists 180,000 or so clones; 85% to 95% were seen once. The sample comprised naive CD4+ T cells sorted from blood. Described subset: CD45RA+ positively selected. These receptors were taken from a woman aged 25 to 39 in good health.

The CDR3 here is CASSSGRDNTEAFF. CDR3 DNA: TGTGCCAGCTCAAGCGGCCGGGACAACACTGAAGCTTTCTTT. This chain links TRBV18 with TRBJ1-1, with D possibly TRBD1 on 5 matching bases. The CDR3 totals 14 residues. Trimming removed 5 bases from V and 2 bases from J, with 12 bases in between. In germline, CDR1 is KGHSH, CDR2 LQKENI.

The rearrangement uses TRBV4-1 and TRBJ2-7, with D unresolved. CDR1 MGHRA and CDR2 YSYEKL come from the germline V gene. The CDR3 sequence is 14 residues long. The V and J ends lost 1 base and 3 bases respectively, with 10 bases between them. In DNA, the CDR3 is TGCGCCAGCAGCCAAGCACTTTTCAACTACGAGCAGTACTTC. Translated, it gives CASSQALFNYEQYF.